Listed below are T cell receptor beta chains from one sample, sequenced in a study of shared clonotypes between healthy human individuals. The data were produced by immunoSEQ multiplex PCR, yet TCRdb's version contains in-frame clones alone and is incomplete. The table has about 1 million clones, around four fifths seen once. The specimen sequenced was memory CD4+ T cells sorted from blood. The receptors derive from a man younger than 35 in good health. Each CDR3 is given with its conserved first and last residue. The D gene is left open where the match is weak. Size is stated for part of the rows, as once, few or many counts, or as a class when the clone is expanded.

D: TRBD2; V: TRBV6-1; length: 16; J: TRBJ2-7; size: -; DNA: TGTGCCAGCAGTGATTGGTCGGGAGGCTCCCCCTACGAGCAGTACTTC; CDR3: CASSDWSGGSPYEQYF
D: -; V: TRBV10-3; length: 15; J: TRBJ2-7; size: -; DNA: TGTGCCATCAGTGAGGGGGTGCGCGGAACCTACGAGCAGTACTTC; CDR3: CAISEGVRGTYEQYF
D: TRBD2; V: TRBV7-9; length: 16; J: TRBJ2-1; size: -; DNA: TGTGCCAGCAGCTTAACTACCACTAGCGGACGGAGTGAGCAGTTCTTC; CDR3: CASSLTTTSGRSEQFF
D: -; V: TRBV6-5; length: 14; J: TRBJ1-1; size: -; DNA: TGTGCCAGCAGTCTAGGGGGGGGGAACACTGAAGCTTTCTTT; CDR3: CASSLGGGNTEAFF
D: -; V: TRBV7-9; length: 14; J: TRBJ1-1; size: -; DNA: TGTGCCAGCAGCTTCGCGGAGTCGAACACTGAAGCTTTCTTT; CDR3: CASSFAESNTEAFF
D: -; V: TRBV30; length: 14; J: TRBJ2-6; size: -; DNA: TGTGCCTGGATCCCCAGCTCTGGGGCCAACGTCCTGACTTTC; CDR3: CAWIPSSGANVLTF
D: TRBD2; V: TRBV9; length: 16; J: TRBJ2-5; size: -; DNA: TGTGCCAGCAGCGTGGCTGGGGCGGGAGGCAGGGAGACCCAGTACTTC; CDR3: CASSVAGAGGRETQYF
D: -; V: TRBV6-5; length: 14; J: TRBJ2-7; size: -; DNA: TGTGCCAGCAGTCTCGGTCTAGTGGAGAGCGAGCAGTACTTC; CDR3: CASSLGLVESEQYF
D: -; V: TRBV20-1; length: 11; J: TRBJ2-7; size: -; DNA: TGCAGTGCTAGAGCTAGCTACGAGCAGTACTTC; CDR3: CSARASYEQYF
D: -; V: TRBV9; length: 15; J: TRBJ1-3; size: -; DNA: TGTGCCAGCAGCGCAGGCGTCGTCTCTGGAAACACCATATATTTT; CDR3: CASSAGVVSGNTIYF
D: -; V: TRBV7-2; length: 16; J: TRBJ1-3; size: -; DNA: TGTGCCAGCAGCTTAGCGGGCAGCTTCTCTGGAAACACCATATATTTT; CDR3: CASSLAGSFSGNTIYF
D: -; V: TRBV6-1; length: 15; J: TRBJ1-5; size: once; DNA: TGTGCCAGCTCGTTGGAGGCATATAGCAATCAGCCCCAGCATTTT; CDR3: CASSLEAYSNQPQHF
D: TRBD1; V: TRBV11-1; length: 16; J: TRBJ2-2; size: once; DNA: TGTGCCAGCAGCGGGGGACAGAAGGTACTCACCGGGGAGCTGTTTTTT; CDR3: CASSGGQKVLTGELFF
D: -; V: TRBV28; length: 12; J: TRBJ1-2; size: -; DNA: TGTGCCAGCAGTCCTATTGGGGGCGGCTACACCTTC; CDR3: CASSPIGGGYTF
D: TRBD1; V: TRBV10-2; length: 12; J: TRBJ2-5; size: -; DNA: TGCGCCACGGGACAGGGACAAGAGACCCAGTACTTC; CDR3: CATGQGQETQYF
D: TRBD1; V: TRBV10-3; length: 15; J: TRBJ2-1; size: -; DNA: TGTGCCATCAGAGCCGGACAGGGGGTAGGCGATGAGCAGTTCTTC; CDR3: CAIRAGQGVGDEQFF
D: -; V: TRBV19; length: 15; J: TRBJ1-3; size: -; DNA: TGTGCCAGTACTCATGGGGGTTTGTCTGGAAACACCATATATTTT; CDR3: CASTHGGLSGNTIYF
D: TRBD2; V: TRBV9; length: 15; J: TRBJ2-1; size: -; DNA: TGTGCCAGCAGTCCGTGGGGGGGAGACTACAATGAGCAGTTCTTC; CDR3: CASSPWGGDYNEQFF
D: TRBD1; V: TRBV2; length: 14; J: TRBJ2-5; size: -; DNA: TGTGCCAGCAGTGTGCACAGGGGGCCAGAGACCCAGTACTTC; CDR3: CASSVHRGPETQYF
D: -; V: TRBV5-6; length: 16; J: TRBJ2-6; size: -; DNA: TGTGCCAGCAACCCTGGCGGACGCTCTGGGGCCAACGTCCTGACTTTC; CDR3: CASNPGGRSGANVLTF
D: -; V: TRBV7-2; length: 13; J: TRBJ2-3; size: -; DNA: TGTGCCAGCAGCTTAGGGCAGCCAGATACGCAGTATTTT; CDR3: CASSLGQPDTQYF
D: -; V: TRBV30; length: 15; J: TRBJ1-5; size: -; DNA: TGTGCCTGGAACTCCGGCAGTTCCTCCGGGCAGCCCCAGCATTTT; CDR3: CAWNSGSSSGQPQHF
D: -; V: TRBV27; length: 14; J: TRBJ1-1; size: -; DNA: TGTGCCAGCAGTCTGGGCGGGTCCCCTAAAGGGGCTTTCTTT; CDR3: CASSLGGSPKGAFF
D: TRBD2; V: TRBV7-9; length: 18; J: TRBJ2-1; size: few; DNA: TGTGCCAGCAGCTTAGCACTAGCGGGAGGGCCGGCCTACAATGAGCAGTTCTTC; CDR3: CASSLALAGGPAYNEQFF
D: -; V: TRBV7-2; length: 14; J: TRBJ1-2; size: -; DNA: TGTGCCAGCAGCTTCACAGTTACTAACTATGGCTACACCTTC; CDR3: CASSFTVTNYGYTF
D: -; V: TRBV7-2; length: 15; J: TRBJ1-6; size: -; DNA: TGTGCCAGCAGCTTATTTGAACAGGGAAATTCACCCCTCCACTTT; CDR3: CASSLFEQGNSPLHF
D: TRBD2; V: TRBV10-3; length: 16; J: TRBJ2-1; size: -; DNA: TGTGCCATCAGTGAGTCGGGACTAGCAGGACGGAATGAGCAGTTCTTC; CDR3: CAISESGLAGRNEQFF
D: -; V: TRBV7-9; length: 15; J: TRBJ1-1; size: once; DNA: TGTGCCAGCAGCGAGAACAGGATACAGAACACTGAAGCTTTCTTT; CDR3: CASSENRIQNTEAFF
D: TRBD1; V: TRBV7-8; length: 15; J: TRBJ1-6; size: -; DNA: TGTGCCAGCAGCCGCGGCCGGGACAGCGGCTCACCCCTCCACTTT; CDR3: CASSRGRDSGSPLHF
D: -; V: TRBV2; length: 14; J: TRBJ2-3; size: -; DNA: TGTGCCAGCAGTGATTTCAGGGGAGGGGATACGCAGTATTTT; CDR3: CASSDFRGGDTQYF
D: -; V: TRBV7-9; length: 16; J: TRBJ1-4; size: -; DNA: TGTGCCAGCAGTATAGCCGGGACTCAGACTAATGAAAAACTGTTTTTT; CDR3: CASSIAGTQTNEKLFF
D: -; V: TRBV18; length: 14; J: TRBJ2-5; size: -; DNA: TGTGCCAGCTCACCACCGTGGGGTTCCGAGACCCAGTACTTC; CDR3: CASSPPWGSETQYF
D: -; V: TRBV19; length: 15; J: TRBJ1-2; size: -; DNA: TGTGCCAGTACCGAATCGCAGGGGCTAGAGGGTGGCTACACCTTC; CDR3: CASTESQGLEGGYTF
D: -; V: TRBV11-2; length: 13; J: TRBJ2-7; size: -; DNA: TGTGCCAGCAGCTTATATTACGGATACGAGCAGTACTTC; CDR3: CASSLYYGYEQYF
D: -; V: TRBV7-6; length: 13; J: TRBJ2-5; size: -; DNA: TGTGCCAGCAGCTTAGGGAATGCAGAGACCCAGTACTTC; CDR3: CASSLGNAETQYF